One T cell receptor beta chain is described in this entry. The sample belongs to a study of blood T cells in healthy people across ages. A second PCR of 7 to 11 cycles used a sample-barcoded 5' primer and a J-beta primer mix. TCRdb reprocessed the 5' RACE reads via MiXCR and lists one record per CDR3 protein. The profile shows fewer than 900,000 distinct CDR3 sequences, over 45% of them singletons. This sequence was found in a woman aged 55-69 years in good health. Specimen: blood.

The CDR3 here is CASTPSGPSSYEQYF. CDR3 sequence (DNA): TGTGCCAGCACCCCTTCAGGTCCCAGCTCCTACGAGCAGTACTTC. This chain joins TRBV6-5 and TRBJ2-7, with D hard to call. Germline-derived CDR1 and CDR2 are MNHEY and SVGAGI. The CDR3 is made up of 15 amino acids. Trimming cost V 7 bases and J 0 bases, with 16 bases left between them.